This T cell receptor beta chain was identified in a study of PD-1 blockade in mismatch repair-deficient tumors. As for the study in general: Patients had approximately 13 mismatch repair-deficient cancer types and were previously treated and progressing. Study-level results: Tumor-resident clones, often undetectable pretreatment in blood, expanded then contracted after pembrolizumab.

As concerns this clone: Its antigen is not known.

This CDR3 contains 19 residues. In germline, CDR1 is LNHDA, CDR2 SQIVND (reference sequence). V lost 3 bases to trimming and J lost 0 bases; unmatched junction nucleotides: 11. TCRdb keeps only in-frame clones here, not all; method: immunoSEQ multiplex PCR. The data hold about 51,000 clones, with 78% observed a single time. The sequenced sample was peripheral blood, obtained 4 weeks after starting pembrolizumab. This rearrangement joins TRBV19 to TRBJ2-1; 10 bases align to TRBD2. The TCR was taken from an adult with mismatch repair-deficient cancer. CDR3 amino acids: CASSMLAGGPLSSYNEQFF. CDR3 in DNA: TGTGCCAGTAGTATGTTAGCGGGAGGCCCATTGAGCTCCTACAATGAGCAGTTCTTC.